This TCR beta chain was captured in a study of response to subunit inactivated influenza vaccine. TCRdb recomputed calls from the RT-PCR reads with MiXCR, one row per CDR3 protein. This sample yields some 550,000 distinct CDR3 sequences, of which approximately 20% are seen a single time; roughly 2.8% belongs to the top ten. In germline, CDR1 is DFQATT, CDR2 SNEGSKA (reference sequence). Trimming removed 6 bases from V and 5 bases from J; junction bases left unmatched: 11. The CDR3 spans 15 residues. The same data also went into a second study, on T cells expressing NK-cell markers. That study reports: Libraries used 5'RACE template switching adding universal primer site and UMIs. Seropositivity for HCMV was found in most of the eight sequenced donors, with one seronegative. A few donors' CD3+CD56-NKG2C+ cells were dominated by the same clonotypes. Evidence did not settle whether expanded NKG2C+ T cell clones targeted HCMV.

The starting material was CD4+ T cells sorted from PBMCs, obtained 11 to 12 days after vaccination. The chain uses TRBV20-1 and TRBJ2-5; TRBD2 matches 11 bases. The TCR was taken from a man in his fifties who received an inactivated influenza vaccine. The CDR3 nucleotides read TGCAGTGCGGGACATAGCGGGAGGGCCCTTGAGACCCAGTACTTC. Its protein is CSAGHSGRALETQYF.